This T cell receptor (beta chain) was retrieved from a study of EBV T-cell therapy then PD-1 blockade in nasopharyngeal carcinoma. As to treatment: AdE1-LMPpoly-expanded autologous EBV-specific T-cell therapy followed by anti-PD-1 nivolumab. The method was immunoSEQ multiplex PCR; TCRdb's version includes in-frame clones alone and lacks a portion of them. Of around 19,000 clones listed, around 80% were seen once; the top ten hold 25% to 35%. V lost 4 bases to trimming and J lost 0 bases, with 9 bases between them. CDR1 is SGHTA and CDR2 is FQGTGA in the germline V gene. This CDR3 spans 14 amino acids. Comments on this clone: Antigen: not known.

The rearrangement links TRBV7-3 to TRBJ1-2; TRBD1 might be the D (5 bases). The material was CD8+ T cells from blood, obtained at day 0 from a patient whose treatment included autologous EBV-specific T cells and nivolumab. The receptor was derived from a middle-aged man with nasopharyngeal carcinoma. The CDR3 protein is CASSSPGANYGYTF. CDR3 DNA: TGTGCCAGCAGCTCCCCGGGGGCTAACTATGGCTACACCTTC. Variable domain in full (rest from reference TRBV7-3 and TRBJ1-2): GAGVSQTPSNKVTEKGKYVELRCDPISGHTALYWYRQSLGQGPEFLIYFQGTGAADDSGLPNDRFFAVRPEGSVSTLKIQRTERGDSAVYLCASSSPGANYGYTFGSGTRLTVV.